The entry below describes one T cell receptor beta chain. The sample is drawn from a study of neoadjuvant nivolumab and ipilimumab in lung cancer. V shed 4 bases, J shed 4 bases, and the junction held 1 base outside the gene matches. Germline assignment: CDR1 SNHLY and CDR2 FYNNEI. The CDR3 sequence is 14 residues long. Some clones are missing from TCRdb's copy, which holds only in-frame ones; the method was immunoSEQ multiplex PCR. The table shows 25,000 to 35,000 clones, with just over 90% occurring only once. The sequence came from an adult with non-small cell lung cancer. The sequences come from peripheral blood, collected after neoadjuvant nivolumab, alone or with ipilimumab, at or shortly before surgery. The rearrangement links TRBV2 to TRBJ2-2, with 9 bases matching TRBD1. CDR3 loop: CASSADRGTGELFF. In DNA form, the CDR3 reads TGTGCCAGCAGTGCGGACAGGGGCACCGGGGAGCTGTTTTTT. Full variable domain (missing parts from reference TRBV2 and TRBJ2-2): EPEVTQTPSHQVTQMGQEVILRCVPISNHLYFYWYRQILGQKVEFLVSFYNNEISEKSEIFDDQFSVERPDGSNFTLKIRSTKLEDSAMYFCASSADRGTGELFFGEGSRLTVL.